Listed below are T cell receptor beta chains from one sample, sequenced in a study of T cell responses to AZD1222 COVID-19 vaccine. Here immunoSEQ multiplex PCR was the method, and the copy in TCRdb shows in-frame clones only, minus some. The table has 200,000 to 300,000 clones, over 90% seen once. The sample in question was peripheral blood, obtained on day 0 of AZD1222 vaccination. The source is an adult in good health. Both conserved end residues are trimmed from each CDR3.

TRBV28,TRBJ2-7,ASSLRQGLSYEQY
TRBV27,TRBJ1-5,ANSGGGLYQPQH
TRBV19,TRBJ2-1,ASSTTGAGFGNEQF
TRBV14,TRBJ1-5,ASSQPRYSNQPQH
TRBV18,TRBJ1-6,ASSYAVGQTTLH
TRBV12-3/TRBV12-4,TRBJ1-1,ASSLANTEAF
TRBV11-3,TRBJ2-2,ASSVRRGGELF
TRBV7-2,TRBJ1-6,ASSVQGATNSPLH
TRBV7-2,TRBJ2-7,ASSTRVGDEQY
TRBV11-3,TRBJ2-7,ASSLGQDGEQY
TRBV7-2,TRBJ2-7,ASSSPSAGGHTEQY
TRBV6-2/TRBV6-3,TRBJ2-5,ASSSAGAGEETQY
TRBV7-2,TRBJ2-1,ASSLAPRGGREGIF
TRBV5-1,TRBJ2-1,ASSLGDRVLNEQF
TRBV7-2,TRBJ2-7,ASSLYHRGPNEQY
TRBV9,TRBJ1-1,ASSVATGQVNTEAF
TRBV27,TRBJ1-1,ASSRRGGQRDTEAF
TRBV28,TRBJ2-7,ASRRQGNREQY
TRBV7-3,TRBJ1-6,ASSLYSNSPLH
TRBV3-1/TRBV3-2,TRBJ1-2,ASSHEPDYGYT
TRBV9,TRBJ2-7,ASSVMTGPPYEQY
TRBV7-8,TRBJ1-4,ASSRGFAGSTNEKLF
TRBV20-1,TRBJ2-2,SASSAQDGDTGELF
TRBV6-5,TRBJ1-1,ASSSTGEAF
TRBV3-1/TRBV3-2,TRBJ1-3,ASSQTAPLSSGNTIY
TRBV7-6,TRBJ2-7,ASSNSGQGTYEQY
TRBV28,TRBJ1-1,ASTLKNTEAF
TRBV10-1,TRBJ1-1,ASSEARMNTEAF
TRBV5-1,TRBJ1-1,ASSLGRVAEAF
TRBV4-1,TRBJ1-2,ASSPNERALYGYT
TRBV4-1,TRBJ1-1,ASSQVGQGSEAF
TRBV2,TRBJ1-1,ASSLDRGGTEAF
TRBV11-3,TRBJ2-2,ASSTRQGVAGELF
TRBV5-1,TRBJ1-2,ASSLEGAVGYT
TRBV7-9,TRBJ1-2,ASSGTGGYGYT
TRBV7-6,TRBJ1-5,ASSFGTGTQPQH
TRBV29-1,TRBJ2-3,SVASGFTDTQY
TRBV5-4,TRBJ2-5,ASSLVDRAQETQY
TRBV5-1,TRBJ1-5,ASRGGEMGNQPQH
TRBV6-6,TRBJ1-2,ASSPSYGYT